This T cell receptor beta chain was sequenced for a study of control samples from healthy donors and cancer patients (dated by TCRdb to the early 2020s). The junction shows trimming of 1 base on V and 14 bases on J, plus 14 bases between the germline ends. Its CDR3 holds 13 amino acids, cysteine through phenylalanine. The read is trimmed to its CDR3 DNA, 39 bases read in frame from base 1. The method was the immunoSEQ multiplex PCR assay. TCRdb's version of the immuneACCESS table is confined to in-frame rearrangements and falls short of the full clone set. An unresolved V gene accounts for under half of the shortfall where checked; the remainder is of unknown origin. The sample has about 55,000 clones on record, roughly 86% of them singletons. In total, the top ten clones hold 3.5% to 4% of the sample. This clone has just one count. What antigen it recognizes has not been identified. Base quality data are lacking; no much larger clone is found one base away.

The chain employs TRBV12-3 or TRBV12-4 and TRBJ1-4; a weak D assignment points to TRBD1 (5 bases agree). Source material: blood. The sequence derives from a man aged 50 to 59 in good health. The base sequence is TGTGCCAGCAGTTTAGGGGCGGGGGGAAAGCTGTTTTTT. Its amino acids are CASSLGAGGKLFF.